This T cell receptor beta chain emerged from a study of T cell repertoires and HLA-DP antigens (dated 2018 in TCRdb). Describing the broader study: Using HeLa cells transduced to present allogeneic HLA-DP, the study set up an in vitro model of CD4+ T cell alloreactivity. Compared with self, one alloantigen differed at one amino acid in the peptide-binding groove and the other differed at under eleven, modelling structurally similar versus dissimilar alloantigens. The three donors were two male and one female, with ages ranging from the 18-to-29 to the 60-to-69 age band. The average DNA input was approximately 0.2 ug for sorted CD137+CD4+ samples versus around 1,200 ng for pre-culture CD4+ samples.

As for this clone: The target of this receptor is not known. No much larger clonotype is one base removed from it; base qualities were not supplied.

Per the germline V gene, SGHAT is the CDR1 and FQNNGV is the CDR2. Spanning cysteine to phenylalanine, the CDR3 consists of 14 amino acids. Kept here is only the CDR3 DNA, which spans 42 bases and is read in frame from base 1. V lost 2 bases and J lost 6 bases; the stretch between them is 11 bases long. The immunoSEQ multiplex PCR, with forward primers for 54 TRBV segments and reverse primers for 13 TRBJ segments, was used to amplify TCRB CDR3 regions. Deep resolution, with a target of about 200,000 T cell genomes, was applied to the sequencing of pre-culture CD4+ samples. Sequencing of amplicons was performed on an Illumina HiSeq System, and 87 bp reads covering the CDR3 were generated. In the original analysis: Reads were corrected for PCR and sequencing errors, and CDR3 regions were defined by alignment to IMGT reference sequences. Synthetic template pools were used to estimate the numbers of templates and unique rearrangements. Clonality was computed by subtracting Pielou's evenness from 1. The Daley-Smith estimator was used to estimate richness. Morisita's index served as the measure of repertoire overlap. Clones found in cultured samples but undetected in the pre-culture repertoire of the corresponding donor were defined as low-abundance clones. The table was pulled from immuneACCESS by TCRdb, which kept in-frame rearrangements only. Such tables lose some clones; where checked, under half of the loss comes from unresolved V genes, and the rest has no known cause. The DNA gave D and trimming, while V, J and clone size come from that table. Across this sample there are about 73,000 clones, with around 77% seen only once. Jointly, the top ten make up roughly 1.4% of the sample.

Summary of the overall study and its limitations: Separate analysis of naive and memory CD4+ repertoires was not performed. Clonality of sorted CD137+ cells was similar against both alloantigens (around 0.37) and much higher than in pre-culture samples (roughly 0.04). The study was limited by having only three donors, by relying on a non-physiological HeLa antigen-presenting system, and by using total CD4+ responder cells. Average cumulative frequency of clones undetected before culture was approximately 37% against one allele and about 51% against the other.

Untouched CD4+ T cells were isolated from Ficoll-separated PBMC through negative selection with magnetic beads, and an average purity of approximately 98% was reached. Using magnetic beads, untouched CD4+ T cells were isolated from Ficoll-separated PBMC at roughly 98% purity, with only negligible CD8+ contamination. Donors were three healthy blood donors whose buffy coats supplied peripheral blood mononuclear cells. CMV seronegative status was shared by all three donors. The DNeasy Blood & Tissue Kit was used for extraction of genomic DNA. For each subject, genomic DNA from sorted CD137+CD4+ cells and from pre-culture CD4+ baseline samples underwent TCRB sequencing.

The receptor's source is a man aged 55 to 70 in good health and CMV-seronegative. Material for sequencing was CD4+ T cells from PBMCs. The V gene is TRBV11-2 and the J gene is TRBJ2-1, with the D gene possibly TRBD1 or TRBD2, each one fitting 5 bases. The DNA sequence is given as TGTGCCAGCAGCTTAACCTCTGGGGGCAATGAGCAGTTCTTC. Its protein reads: CASSLTSGGNEQFF.